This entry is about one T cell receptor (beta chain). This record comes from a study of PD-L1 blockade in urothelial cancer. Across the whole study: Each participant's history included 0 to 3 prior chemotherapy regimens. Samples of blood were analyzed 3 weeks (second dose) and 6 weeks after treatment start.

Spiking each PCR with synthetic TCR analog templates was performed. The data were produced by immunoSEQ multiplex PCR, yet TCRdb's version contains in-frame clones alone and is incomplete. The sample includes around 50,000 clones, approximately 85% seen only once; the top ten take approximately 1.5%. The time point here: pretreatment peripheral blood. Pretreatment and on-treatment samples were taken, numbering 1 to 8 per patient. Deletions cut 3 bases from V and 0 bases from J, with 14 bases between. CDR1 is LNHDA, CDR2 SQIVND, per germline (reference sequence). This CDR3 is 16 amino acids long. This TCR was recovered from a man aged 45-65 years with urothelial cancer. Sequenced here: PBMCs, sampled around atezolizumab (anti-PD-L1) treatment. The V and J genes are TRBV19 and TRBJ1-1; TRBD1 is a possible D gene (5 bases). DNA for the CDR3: TGTGCCAGTAGTATGGGGGGACGGCTGATGAACACTGAAGCTTTCTTT. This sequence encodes CASSMGGRLMNTEAFF.